This T cell receptor beta chain came from a study of cytomegalovirus exposure and HLA in healthy donors. Study conclusions and caveats: Later work associated 16,951 TCR beta sequences with HLA alleles at 0.05 false discovery rate.

It was with 60 Vbeta and 13 Jbeta primers that the PCR ran. Repertoires were generated with immunoSEQ multiplex PCR, while TCRdb's copy carries only in-frame clones and drops some. Of fewer than 150,000 clones listed, about 78% are singletons. To note about this clone: The antigen is undetermined.

Trimming removed 0 bases from V and 10 bases from J, with 22 bases in between. The CDR3 runs to 16 residues. Germline V CDR1 and CDR2: SGHRS, YFSETQ. The clonotype comes from a middle-aged woman in good health and CMV-seropositive. Sequenced sample: PBMCs. The V gene is TRBV5-1, the J gene TRBJ1-1, with a tentative D call TRBD1 (6 bases). CDR3 nucleotide sequence: TGCGCCAGCAGCTTGGCCGGTTCCAGGGGATCGTTCGGAGCTTTCTTT. Its protein is CASSLAGSRGSFGAFF.